This T cell receptor beta chain derives from a study of blood T cells in healthy people across ages. A sample-barcoded 5' primer and a J-beta primer mix were used in a second PCR of about 7 to 12 cycles. Each cDNA molecule was tagged by a template-switch adaptor with 12 random nucleotides. MiXCR was run by TCRdb on the 5' RACE reads, yielding one entry per CDR3 protein. The table includes hundreds of thousands of distinct CDR3 sequences, over 25% detected once. Germline loops: CDR1 SGHRS, CDR2 YFSETQ. The J segment lost 11 bases and the V segment lost 4 bases, leaving 12 bases of the junction unmatched. The CDR3 extends over 15 amino acids. These data were also reused for a study on T cells of mothers and their children.

Sequencing was done on a sample of blood. The source of this sequence is a boy aged 2-9 years in good health. The rearrangement uses TRBV5-1 and TRBJ1-1, with TRBD1 identical over 12 bases. CDR3 DNA: TGCGCCAGCAGCAGCCATGGGGACAGGGGGCGCAGGGCTTTCTTT. It codes for CASSSHGDRGRRAFF.